This record looks at one T cell receptor (beta chain) sequence and its context. Its antigen has not been determined. Base qualities are not provided; no much larger clone lies one nucleotide away. Genomic DNA was extracted from sorted cells for sequencing of the TCRbeta CDR3 region. The immunoSEQ Assay was used to sequence the TCRbeta CDR3 regions. Drawn from immuneACCESS, this table holds only the in-frame rearrangements with V and J called that TCRdb kept. Clones are partly lost; checked studies trace under half to an unresolved V gene and leave the rest unexplained. Present in this sample are 95,000 to 110,000 clones, approximately 90% of which were seen just once. The ten largest clonotypes hold about 1.2% of the sample. These data belong to a study of OX40 agonist ivuxolimab in advanced cancers. Broadly, across the study: The costimulatory receptor OX40 (CD134) was targeted by ivuxolimab, a fully human IgG2 agonistic monoclonal antibody. Intravenous ivuxolimab was administered to patients every 2 weeks at six dose levels: 0.01, 0.1, 0.3, 1.5, 3 and 10 mg/kg. Among the 50 to 55 dose-escalation patients, 19 had hepatocellular carcinoma, approximately 15 melanoma, 9 renal cell carcinoma and 9 head and neck cancer. In the dose-escalation cohort, roughly four fifths of patients were male, and the mean age was approximately 60 years, with a range of roughly 20 to 80. Patients were allowed to have had prior anti-PD-1, anti-PD-L1 or anti-CTLA-4 therapy, and more than 30% of the dose-escalation patients had previously received checkpoint inhibitors. Partial responses were achieved by three dose-escalation patients, of whom one had hepatocellular carcinoma and two had cutaneous melanoma. The point of sequencing TCRbeta in the periphery was to test whether ivuxolimab changed TCR sequence diversity and drove clonal T-cell expansion. The paper covers the monotherapy dose-escalation part of the phase I ivuxolimab trial, which included N ≈ 50 patients. Broad study findings and their caveats: Low levels of normalized T-cell clonal expansion were also seen in some patients who did not respond. Clonal expansion of both CD4+ and CD8+ blood T cells was observed from baseline to week 6 at doses 0.1 to 3.0 mg/kg. Which antigens the clonally expanded peripheral T cells were specific for was not determined. After ivuxolimab, more expanded clones were found on average in CD8+ T cells than in CD4+ T cells. In the 0.1-3.0 mg/kg groups, partial responders had among the lowest normalized peripheral clonal expansion, particularly in CD8+ T cells.

From cysteine to phenylalanine, the CDR3 is 12 amino acids long. The retained sequence is limited to the CDR3, 36 bases, with the frame set at the first base. CDR1 is given as SGHRS and CDR2 as YFSETQ, both from the germline V gene. The junction shows trimming of 7 bases on V and 5 bases on J, plus 12 bases between the germline ends. Patients with autoimmune disease history or receiving systemic immunosuppression were excluded from the trial. Peripheral blood for TCR sequencing was drawn from every dose cohort at baseline, at cycle 4 day 1 and at cycle 7 day 1. The samples were taken from a phase I, first-in-human, multicenter, open-label dose-escalation trial of ivuxolimab. Adults with locally advanced or metastatic head and neck squamous cell, hepatocellular, melanoma or renal cell carcinoma were enrolled in the trial. Before TCR sequencing, CD4+ and CD8+ T cells were separately sorted from peripheral blood.

The origin of this receptor is an adult with an advanced solid tumor such as melanoma, head and neck, liver or kidney cancer. The sequencing here drew on CD4+ or CD8+ T cells sorted from blood, taken in a trial of the OX40 agonist ivuxolimab. This chain joins TRBV5-1 to TRBJ1-2; the D gene is perhaps TRBD1, from 6 matching bases. The CDR3 is CASSMGAYGYTF. The nucleotide sequence reads as follows: TGCGCCAGCTCGATGGGGGCATATGGCTACACCTTC.